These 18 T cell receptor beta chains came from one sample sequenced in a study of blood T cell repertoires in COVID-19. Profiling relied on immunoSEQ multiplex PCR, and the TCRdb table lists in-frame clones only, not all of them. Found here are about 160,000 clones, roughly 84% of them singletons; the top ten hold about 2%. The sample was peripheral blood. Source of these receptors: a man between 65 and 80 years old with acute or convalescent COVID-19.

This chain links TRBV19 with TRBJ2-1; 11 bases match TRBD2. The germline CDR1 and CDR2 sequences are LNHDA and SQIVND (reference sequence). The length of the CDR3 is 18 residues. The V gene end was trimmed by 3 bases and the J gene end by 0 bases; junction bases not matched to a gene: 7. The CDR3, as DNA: TGTGCCAGTAGTATGTTAGGGACTAGCGGACCCTCCTACAATGAGCAGTTCTTC. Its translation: CASSMLGTSGPSYNEQFF.

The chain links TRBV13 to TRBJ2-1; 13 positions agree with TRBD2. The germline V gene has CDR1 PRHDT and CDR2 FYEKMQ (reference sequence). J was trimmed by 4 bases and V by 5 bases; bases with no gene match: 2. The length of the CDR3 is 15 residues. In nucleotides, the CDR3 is TGTGCCAGCAGCGAGACTAGCGGGGGGTACAATGAGCAGTTCTTC. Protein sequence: CASSETSGGYNEQFF.

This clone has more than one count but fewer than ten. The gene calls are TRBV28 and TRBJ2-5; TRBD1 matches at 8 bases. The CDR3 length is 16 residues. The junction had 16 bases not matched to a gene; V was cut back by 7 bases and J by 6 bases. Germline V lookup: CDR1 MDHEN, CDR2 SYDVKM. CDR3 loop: CASTPGGRGRLKTQYF. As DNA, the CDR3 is TGTGCCAGCACCCCAGGGGGCAGGGGGCGTCTCAAGACCCAGTACTTC.

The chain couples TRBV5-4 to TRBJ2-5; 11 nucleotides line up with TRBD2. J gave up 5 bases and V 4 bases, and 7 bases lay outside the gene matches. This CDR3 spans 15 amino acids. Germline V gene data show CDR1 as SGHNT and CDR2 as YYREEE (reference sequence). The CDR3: CASSRSGGAGETQYF. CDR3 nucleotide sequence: TGTGCCAGCAGCCGTAGCGGGGGGGCCGGCGAGACCCAGTACTTC.

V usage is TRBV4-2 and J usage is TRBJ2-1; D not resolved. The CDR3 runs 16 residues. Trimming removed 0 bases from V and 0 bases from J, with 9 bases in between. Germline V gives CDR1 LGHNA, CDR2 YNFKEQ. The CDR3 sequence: CASSQDRSSSYNEQFF. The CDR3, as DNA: TGTGCCAGCAGCCAAGATCGGAGCTCCTCCTACAATGAGCAGTTCTTC.

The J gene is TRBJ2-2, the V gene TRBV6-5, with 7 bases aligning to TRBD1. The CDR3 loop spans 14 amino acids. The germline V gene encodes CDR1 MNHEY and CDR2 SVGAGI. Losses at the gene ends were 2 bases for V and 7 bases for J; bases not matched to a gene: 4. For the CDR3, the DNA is TGTGCCAGCAGTTACCAGGGGGTGGGCGGGGAGCTGTTTTTT. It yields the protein CASSYQGVGGELFF.

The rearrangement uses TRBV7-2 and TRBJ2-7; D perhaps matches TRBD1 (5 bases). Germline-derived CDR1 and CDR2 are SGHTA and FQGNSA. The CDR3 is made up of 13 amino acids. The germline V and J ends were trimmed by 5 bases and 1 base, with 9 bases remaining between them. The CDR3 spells CASSPTGSYEQYF. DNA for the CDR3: TGTGCCAGCAGCCCTACAGGTTCCTACGAGCAGTACTTC.

The DNA for the CDR3 is TGTGCCAGCAGCTTGGCTTCGGAGACCCAGTACTTC. Translated, it gives CASSLASETQYF. The chain uses TRBV5-6 and TRBJ2-5; unclear D gene. The CDR3 runs to 12 residues. Germline CDR1 SGHDT, CDR2 YYEEEE. V gave up 0 bases and J gave up 5 bases, with 5 bases separating them. The variable domain in full, completed from reference TRBV5-6 and TRBJ2-5, reads DAGVTQSPTHLIKTRGQQVTLRCSPKSGHDTVSWYQQALGQGPQFIFQYYEEEERQRGNFPDRFSGHQFPNYSSELNVNALLLGDSALYLCASSLASETQYFGPGTRLLVL.

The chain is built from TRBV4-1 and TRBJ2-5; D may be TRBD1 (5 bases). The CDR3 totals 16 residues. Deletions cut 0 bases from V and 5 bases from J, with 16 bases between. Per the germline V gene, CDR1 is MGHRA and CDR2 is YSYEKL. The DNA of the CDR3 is TGCGCCAGCAGCCAAGATCACGCCAGGGCTTGGGAGACCCAGTACTTC. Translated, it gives CASSQDHARAWETQYF.

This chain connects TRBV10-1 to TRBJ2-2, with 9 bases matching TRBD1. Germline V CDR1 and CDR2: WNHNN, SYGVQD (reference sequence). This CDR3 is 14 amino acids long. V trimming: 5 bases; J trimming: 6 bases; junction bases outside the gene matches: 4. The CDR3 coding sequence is TGCGCCAGCAGTCCGGGACAGGGTTCCGGGGAGCTGTTTTTT. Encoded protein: CASSPGQGSGELFF.

CDR3 in amino acids: CASSQDPGPYEQYF. In DNA form, the CDR3 reads TGTGCCAGCAGCCAAGATCCAGGCCCCTACGAGCAGTACTTC. This chain joins TRBV14 and TRBJ2-7; D unresolved. The CDR3 length is 14 residues. V lost 0 bases, J lost 2 bases, and 8 bases lay in between. Germline V gene lookup returns CDR1 SGHDN and CDR2 FVKESK.

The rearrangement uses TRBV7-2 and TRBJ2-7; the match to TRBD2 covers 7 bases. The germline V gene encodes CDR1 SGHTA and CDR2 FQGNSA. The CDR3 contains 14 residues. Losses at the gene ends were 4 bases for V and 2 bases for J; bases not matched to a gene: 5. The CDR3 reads CASSSGLSPYEQYF. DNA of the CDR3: TGTGCCAGCAGCTCGGGACTAAGTCCCTACGAGCAGTACTTC.

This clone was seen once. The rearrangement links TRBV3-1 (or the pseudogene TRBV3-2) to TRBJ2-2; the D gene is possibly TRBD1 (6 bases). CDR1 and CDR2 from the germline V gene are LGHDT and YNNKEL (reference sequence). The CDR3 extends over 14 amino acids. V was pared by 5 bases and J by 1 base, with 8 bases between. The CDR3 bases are TGTGCCAGCAGCAAGACAGGGAACACCGGGGAGCTGTTTTTT. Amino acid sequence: CASSKTGNTGELFF.

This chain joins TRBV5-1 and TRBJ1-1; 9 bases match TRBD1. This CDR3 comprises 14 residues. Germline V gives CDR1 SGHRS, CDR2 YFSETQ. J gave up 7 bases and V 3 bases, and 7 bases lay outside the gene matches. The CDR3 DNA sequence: TGCGCCAGCAGCTCTACAGGGGGCAGTCTTGAAGCTTTCTTT. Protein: CASSSTGGSLEAFF.

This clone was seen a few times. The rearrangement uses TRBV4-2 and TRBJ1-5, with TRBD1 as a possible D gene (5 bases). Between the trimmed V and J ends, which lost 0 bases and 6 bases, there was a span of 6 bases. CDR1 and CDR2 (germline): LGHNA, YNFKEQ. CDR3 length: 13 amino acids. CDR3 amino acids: CASSQDQGQPQHF. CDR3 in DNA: TGTGCCAGCAGCCAAGATCAGGGTCAGCCCCAGCATTTT.

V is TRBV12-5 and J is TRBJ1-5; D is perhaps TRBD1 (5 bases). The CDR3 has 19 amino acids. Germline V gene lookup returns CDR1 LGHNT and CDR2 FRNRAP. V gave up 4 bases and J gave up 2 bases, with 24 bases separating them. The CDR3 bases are TGTGCTAGTGGTTCCAACCGGGGACTGGTTTCTTCGGGCAATCAGCCCCAGCATTTT. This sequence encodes CASGSNRGLVSSGNQPQHF.

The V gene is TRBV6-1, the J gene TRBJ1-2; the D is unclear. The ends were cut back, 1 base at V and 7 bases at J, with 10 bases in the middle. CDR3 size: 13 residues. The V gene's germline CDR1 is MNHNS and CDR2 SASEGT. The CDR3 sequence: CASSEELRGGYTF. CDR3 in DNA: TGTGCCAGCAGTGAAGAGCTCCGGGGTGGCTACACCTTC.

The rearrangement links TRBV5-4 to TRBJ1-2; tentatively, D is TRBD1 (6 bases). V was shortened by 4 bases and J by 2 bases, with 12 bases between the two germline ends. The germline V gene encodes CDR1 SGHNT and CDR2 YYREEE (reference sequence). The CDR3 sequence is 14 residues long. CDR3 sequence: CASSPGGANYGYTF. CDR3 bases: TGTGCCAGCAGCCCGGGGGGCGCGAACTATGGCTACACCTTC. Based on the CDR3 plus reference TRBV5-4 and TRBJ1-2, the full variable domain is ETGVTQSPTHLIKTRGQQVTLRCSSQSGHNTVSWYQQALGQGPQFIFQYYREEENGRGNFPPRFSGLQFPNYSSELNVNALELDDSALYLCASSPGGANYGYTFGSGTRLTVV.